This T cell receptor (beta chain) was retrieved from a study of cytomegalovirus exposure and HLA in healthy donors. Study-wide points: V- and J-gene trimming in TCR beta was tied to a missense DCLRE1C variant by an analysis performed later. According to the study, roughly 180 TCR beta chains were cytomegalovirus-associated.

Worth noting for this clone: No antigen is known for it.

The primer mix had 60 Vbeta and 13 Jbeta primers. TCRdb's table, derived via immunoSEQ multiplex PCR, lists solely in-frame clones and lacks some. Of around 190,000 clones detected, about 77% appear once; the ten largest clones hold 2.9%. The V gene end was trimmed by 4 bases and the J gene end by 4 bases; junction bases not matched to a gene: 3. This CDR3 contains 12 residues. From germline, CDR1 is SQVTM and CDR2 ANQGSEA. This clonotype was obtained from a woman aged 25 to 45 in good health and CMV-seronegative. The sequenced sample consisted of PBMCs. The chain carries TRBV29-1 and TRBJ1-1, with 7 bases matching TRBD1. Written as DNA, the CDR3 is TGCAGCGTTGGTCCAGGGGGCACTGAAGCTTTCTTT. It yields the protein CSVGPGGTEAFF.